What follows describes a single TCR beta chain. Its matching antigen is unknown. Germline V gene sequence: CDR1 DFQATT, CDR2 SNEGSKA (reference sequence). Unmatched junction bases numbered 6, after V lost 3 bases and J lost 6 bases. The length of the CDR3 is 15 residues. The entry originates in a study of T cells in Graves' hyperthyroidism and ophthalmopathy. Uncontrolled infection, other autoimmune disease, pregnancy or lactation led to exclusion. Using 10 ml of fresh peripheral blood, PBMCs were prepared. Study-level results: Ophthalmopathy was separated from stable hyperthyroidism by a 13 V-J model.

Researchers took RNA transcripts and amplified the TCR beta CDR3 regions from them. Using the HTBI primer set, a first-round RT-PCR was run on the TCR CDR3. MiXCR was run by TCRdb on the multiplex PCR reads, yielding one entry per CDR3 protein. The data hold hundreds of thousands of distinct CDR3 sequences, with about a sixth observed a single time. This chain uses TRBV20-1 with TRBJ2-2, with 11 bases fitting TRBD2. Source material: blood. This receptor was taken from a woman aged 40 to 55 with Graves' ophthalmopathy. CDR3 sequence reads: CSARPSGGPSGELFF. The CDR3 bases are TGCAGTGCTAGGCCTAGCGGGGGGCCATCCGGGGAGCTGTTTTTT.